This TCR beta chain stems from a study of T cells in Graves' hyperthyroidism and ophthalmopathy. What was amplified from RNA transcripts were TCR beta CDR3 regions. Carried out on the TCR CDR3, a first-round RT-PCR used the HTBI primer set. Via MiXCR, TCRdb re-called the multiplex PCR reads, giving one row per CDR3 protein. The data hold a few hundred thousand distinct CDR3 sequences, with over 15% observed a single time. This clonotype has at least ten counts. Trimming removed 2 bases at V and 6 bases at J, with 12 bases between. This CDR3 has 13 residues. In germline, CDR1 is DFQATT, CDR2 SNEGSKA (reference sequence).

This receptor was obtained from a woman aged 50 to 65 with Graves' hyperthyroidism. The V and J genes are TRBV20-1 and TRBJ2-3; weak D call: TRBD1 (6 bases). Specimen: blood. The CDR3 DNA is TGCAGTGCTAGACCAGACAGGATGGATACGCAGTATTTT. Protein product: CSARPDRMDTQYF.